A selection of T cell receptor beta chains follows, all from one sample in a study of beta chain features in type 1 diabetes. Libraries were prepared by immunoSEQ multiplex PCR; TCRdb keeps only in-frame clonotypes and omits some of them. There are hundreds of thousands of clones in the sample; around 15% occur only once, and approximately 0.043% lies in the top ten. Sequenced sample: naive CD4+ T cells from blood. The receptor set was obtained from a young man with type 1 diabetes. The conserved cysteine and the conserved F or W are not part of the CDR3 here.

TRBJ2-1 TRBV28 ASSLRELAGVPGF
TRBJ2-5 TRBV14 ASSQAGLGEETQY
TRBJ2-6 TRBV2 ATSPQGANVLT
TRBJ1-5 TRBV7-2 ASSLTGGNQPQH
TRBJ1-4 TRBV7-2 ASSSTGGNEKLF
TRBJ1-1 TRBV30 AGSGRDSVMNTEAF
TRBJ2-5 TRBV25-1 ASSAYRARDPETQY
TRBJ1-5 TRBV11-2 ASSLFSNQPQH
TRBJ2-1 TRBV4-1 ASSQERGEQF
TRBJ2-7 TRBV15 ATSSRGLAGDFSYEQY
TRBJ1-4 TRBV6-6 ASSSRQGDIEKLF
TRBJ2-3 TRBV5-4 ASSFDRIEATDTQY
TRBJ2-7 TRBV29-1 SVRLDSYEQY
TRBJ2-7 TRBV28 ASSRRHQQQY
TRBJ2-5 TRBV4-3 ASSQRVGQETQY
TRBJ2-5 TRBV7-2 ASSLGGYQETQY
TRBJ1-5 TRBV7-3 ASSLGAGSNQPQH
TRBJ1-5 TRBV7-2 ASRSDRADQPQH
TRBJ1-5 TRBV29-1 SVGDRDNQPQH
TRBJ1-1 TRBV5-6 ASSLGGTGTTEAF
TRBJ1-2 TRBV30 ARQGLGGYT
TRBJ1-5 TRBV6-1 ASSEIDQPQH
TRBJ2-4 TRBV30 AWSAWSVPPPGAKNIQY
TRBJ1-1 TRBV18 ASSPSGQNTEAF
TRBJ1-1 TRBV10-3 AISESWAFSPEAF
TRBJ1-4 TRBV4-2 ASAKRTGEEKLF
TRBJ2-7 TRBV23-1 ANSDSRCEQY
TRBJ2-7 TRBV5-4 ASSPLGSRAGGTYEQY
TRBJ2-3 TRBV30 AYTTGGTDTQY
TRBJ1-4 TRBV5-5 ASSPTWTGGDEKLF
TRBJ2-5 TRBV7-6 ASSLRDRQETQY
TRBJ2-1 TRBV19 ASSLRQGRANEQF
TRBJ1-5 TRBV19 ASREARNQPQH
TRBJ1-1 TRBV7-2 ASSLQGLGTEAF
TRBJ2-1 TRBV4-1 ASSQGPGTGGNEQF
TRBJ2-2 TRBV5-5 ASSFRDPSAGELF
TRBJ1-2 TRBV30 AWSAGGGGYT
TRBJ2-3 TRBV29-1 SVEEGATDTQY
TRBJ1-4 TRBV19 ASGPGEKLF
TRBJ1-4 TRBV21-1 ASPDGGAKLF
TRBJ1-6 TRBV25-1 ASSEWGGYNSPLH
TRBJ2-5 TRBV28 ASSLSETQY
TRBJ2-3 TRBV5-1 ASSLAAGGEDTQY
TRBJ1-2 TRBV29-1 SAGQDGYGYT
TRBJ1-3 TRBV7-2 ASSLSTGNTIY
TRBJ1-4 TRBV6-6 ASSYRGYEKLF
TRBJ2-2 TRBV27 ASKRDRESGTGELF
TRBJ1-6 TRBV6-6 ASSATSGGTLSPLH
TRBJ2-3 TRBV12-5 ASGGTDTQY
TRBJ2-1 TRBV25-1 ASSDGLAGGHSYNEQF
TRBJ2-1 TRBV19 ATRLAGGNEQF